Each of the 6 T cell receptor beta chains below was sequenced from the same sample in a study of chemoradiotherapy in HPV16-positive cancers. Clones were sequenced by immunoSEQ multiplex PCR, and TCRdb holds only the in-frame ones, with some missing. The sample shows roughly 13,000 clones, nearly 70% of them seen only once. Sample collection occurred from a patient who underwent chemoradiotherapy. These receptors were collected from a human donor with HPV-associated anogenital cancer.

The chain has TRBV5-4 and TRBJ2-7, with D unclear. There are 12 residues in the CDR3. The germline V and J ends were trimmed by 4 bases and 4 bases, with 9 bases remaining between them. The germline CDR1 and CDR2 sequences are SGHNT and YYREEE (reference sequence). In DNA, the CDR3 is TGTGCCAGCAGCCTGACTGGTTACGAGCAGTACTTC. Translation: CASSLTGYEQYF.

CDR3 sequence: CAISDPGLAGGPGELFF. Here the CDR3 DNA reads TGTGCCATCAGTGACCCGGGACTAGCGGGGGGTCCCGGGGAGCTGTTTTTT. This chain joins TRBV10-3 and TRBJ2-2; 15 nucleotides agree with TRBD2. Germline CDR1 ENHRY, CDR2 SYGVKD. V dropped 3 bases and J dropped 6; count of bases not matched to a gene: 5. CDR3 length: 17 residues.

The chain links TRBV18 to TRBJ2-3; the D is unclear. CDR3 length: 15 amino acids. CDR1 KGHSH and CDR2 LQKENI come from the germline V gene. V gave up 3 bases and J gave up 4 bases, with 14 bases separating them. Here the CDR3 reads CASSPVQKVADTQYF. The CDR3 DNA follows: TGTGCCAGCTCACCGGTCCAAAAGGTGGCAGATACGCAGTATTTT. Based on the CDR3 plus reference TRBV18 and TRBJ2-3, the full variable domain is NAGVMQNPRHLVRRRGQEARLRCSPMKGHSHVYWYRQLPEEGLKFMVYLQKENIIDESGMPKERFSAEFPKEGPSILRIQQVVRGDSAAYFCASSPVQKVADTQYFGPGTRLTVL.

The V and J genes are TRBV28 and TRBJ2-7; 7 bases map to TRBD1. Germline V gene sequence: CDR1 MDHEN, CDR2 SYDVKM. CDR3 length: 14 amino acids. V gave up 6 bases and J gave up 0 bases; unmatched junction bases: 5. The CDR3 nucleotides read TGTGCCAGCAGGAGACAGGGAATCTCCTACGAGCAGTACTTC. It is translated as CASRRQGISYEQYF.

J is TRBJ2-7 and V is TRBV29-1; 10 bases are shared with TRBD1. V gave up 3 bases and J gave up 5 bases; unmatched junction bases: 13. This CDR3 spans 16 amino acids. CDR1 and CDR2 from the germline V gene are SQVTM and ANQGSEA. CDR3 in DNA: TGCAGCGTTGACAACGGTGGGGGACAGGGGATCAACGAGCAGTACTTC. It encodes CSVDNGGGQGINEQYF.

V and J are TRBV9 and TRBJ2-7; D remains unclear. V shed 0 bases and J shed 6 bases, with 10 bases lying between them. Germline CDR1 is SGDLS and CDR2 is YYNGEE. This CDR3 is 13 amino acids long. The CDR3 reads CASSVDGRGEQYF. DNA for the CDR3: TGTGCCAGCAGCGTAGATGGTCGTGGCGAGCAGTACTTC.